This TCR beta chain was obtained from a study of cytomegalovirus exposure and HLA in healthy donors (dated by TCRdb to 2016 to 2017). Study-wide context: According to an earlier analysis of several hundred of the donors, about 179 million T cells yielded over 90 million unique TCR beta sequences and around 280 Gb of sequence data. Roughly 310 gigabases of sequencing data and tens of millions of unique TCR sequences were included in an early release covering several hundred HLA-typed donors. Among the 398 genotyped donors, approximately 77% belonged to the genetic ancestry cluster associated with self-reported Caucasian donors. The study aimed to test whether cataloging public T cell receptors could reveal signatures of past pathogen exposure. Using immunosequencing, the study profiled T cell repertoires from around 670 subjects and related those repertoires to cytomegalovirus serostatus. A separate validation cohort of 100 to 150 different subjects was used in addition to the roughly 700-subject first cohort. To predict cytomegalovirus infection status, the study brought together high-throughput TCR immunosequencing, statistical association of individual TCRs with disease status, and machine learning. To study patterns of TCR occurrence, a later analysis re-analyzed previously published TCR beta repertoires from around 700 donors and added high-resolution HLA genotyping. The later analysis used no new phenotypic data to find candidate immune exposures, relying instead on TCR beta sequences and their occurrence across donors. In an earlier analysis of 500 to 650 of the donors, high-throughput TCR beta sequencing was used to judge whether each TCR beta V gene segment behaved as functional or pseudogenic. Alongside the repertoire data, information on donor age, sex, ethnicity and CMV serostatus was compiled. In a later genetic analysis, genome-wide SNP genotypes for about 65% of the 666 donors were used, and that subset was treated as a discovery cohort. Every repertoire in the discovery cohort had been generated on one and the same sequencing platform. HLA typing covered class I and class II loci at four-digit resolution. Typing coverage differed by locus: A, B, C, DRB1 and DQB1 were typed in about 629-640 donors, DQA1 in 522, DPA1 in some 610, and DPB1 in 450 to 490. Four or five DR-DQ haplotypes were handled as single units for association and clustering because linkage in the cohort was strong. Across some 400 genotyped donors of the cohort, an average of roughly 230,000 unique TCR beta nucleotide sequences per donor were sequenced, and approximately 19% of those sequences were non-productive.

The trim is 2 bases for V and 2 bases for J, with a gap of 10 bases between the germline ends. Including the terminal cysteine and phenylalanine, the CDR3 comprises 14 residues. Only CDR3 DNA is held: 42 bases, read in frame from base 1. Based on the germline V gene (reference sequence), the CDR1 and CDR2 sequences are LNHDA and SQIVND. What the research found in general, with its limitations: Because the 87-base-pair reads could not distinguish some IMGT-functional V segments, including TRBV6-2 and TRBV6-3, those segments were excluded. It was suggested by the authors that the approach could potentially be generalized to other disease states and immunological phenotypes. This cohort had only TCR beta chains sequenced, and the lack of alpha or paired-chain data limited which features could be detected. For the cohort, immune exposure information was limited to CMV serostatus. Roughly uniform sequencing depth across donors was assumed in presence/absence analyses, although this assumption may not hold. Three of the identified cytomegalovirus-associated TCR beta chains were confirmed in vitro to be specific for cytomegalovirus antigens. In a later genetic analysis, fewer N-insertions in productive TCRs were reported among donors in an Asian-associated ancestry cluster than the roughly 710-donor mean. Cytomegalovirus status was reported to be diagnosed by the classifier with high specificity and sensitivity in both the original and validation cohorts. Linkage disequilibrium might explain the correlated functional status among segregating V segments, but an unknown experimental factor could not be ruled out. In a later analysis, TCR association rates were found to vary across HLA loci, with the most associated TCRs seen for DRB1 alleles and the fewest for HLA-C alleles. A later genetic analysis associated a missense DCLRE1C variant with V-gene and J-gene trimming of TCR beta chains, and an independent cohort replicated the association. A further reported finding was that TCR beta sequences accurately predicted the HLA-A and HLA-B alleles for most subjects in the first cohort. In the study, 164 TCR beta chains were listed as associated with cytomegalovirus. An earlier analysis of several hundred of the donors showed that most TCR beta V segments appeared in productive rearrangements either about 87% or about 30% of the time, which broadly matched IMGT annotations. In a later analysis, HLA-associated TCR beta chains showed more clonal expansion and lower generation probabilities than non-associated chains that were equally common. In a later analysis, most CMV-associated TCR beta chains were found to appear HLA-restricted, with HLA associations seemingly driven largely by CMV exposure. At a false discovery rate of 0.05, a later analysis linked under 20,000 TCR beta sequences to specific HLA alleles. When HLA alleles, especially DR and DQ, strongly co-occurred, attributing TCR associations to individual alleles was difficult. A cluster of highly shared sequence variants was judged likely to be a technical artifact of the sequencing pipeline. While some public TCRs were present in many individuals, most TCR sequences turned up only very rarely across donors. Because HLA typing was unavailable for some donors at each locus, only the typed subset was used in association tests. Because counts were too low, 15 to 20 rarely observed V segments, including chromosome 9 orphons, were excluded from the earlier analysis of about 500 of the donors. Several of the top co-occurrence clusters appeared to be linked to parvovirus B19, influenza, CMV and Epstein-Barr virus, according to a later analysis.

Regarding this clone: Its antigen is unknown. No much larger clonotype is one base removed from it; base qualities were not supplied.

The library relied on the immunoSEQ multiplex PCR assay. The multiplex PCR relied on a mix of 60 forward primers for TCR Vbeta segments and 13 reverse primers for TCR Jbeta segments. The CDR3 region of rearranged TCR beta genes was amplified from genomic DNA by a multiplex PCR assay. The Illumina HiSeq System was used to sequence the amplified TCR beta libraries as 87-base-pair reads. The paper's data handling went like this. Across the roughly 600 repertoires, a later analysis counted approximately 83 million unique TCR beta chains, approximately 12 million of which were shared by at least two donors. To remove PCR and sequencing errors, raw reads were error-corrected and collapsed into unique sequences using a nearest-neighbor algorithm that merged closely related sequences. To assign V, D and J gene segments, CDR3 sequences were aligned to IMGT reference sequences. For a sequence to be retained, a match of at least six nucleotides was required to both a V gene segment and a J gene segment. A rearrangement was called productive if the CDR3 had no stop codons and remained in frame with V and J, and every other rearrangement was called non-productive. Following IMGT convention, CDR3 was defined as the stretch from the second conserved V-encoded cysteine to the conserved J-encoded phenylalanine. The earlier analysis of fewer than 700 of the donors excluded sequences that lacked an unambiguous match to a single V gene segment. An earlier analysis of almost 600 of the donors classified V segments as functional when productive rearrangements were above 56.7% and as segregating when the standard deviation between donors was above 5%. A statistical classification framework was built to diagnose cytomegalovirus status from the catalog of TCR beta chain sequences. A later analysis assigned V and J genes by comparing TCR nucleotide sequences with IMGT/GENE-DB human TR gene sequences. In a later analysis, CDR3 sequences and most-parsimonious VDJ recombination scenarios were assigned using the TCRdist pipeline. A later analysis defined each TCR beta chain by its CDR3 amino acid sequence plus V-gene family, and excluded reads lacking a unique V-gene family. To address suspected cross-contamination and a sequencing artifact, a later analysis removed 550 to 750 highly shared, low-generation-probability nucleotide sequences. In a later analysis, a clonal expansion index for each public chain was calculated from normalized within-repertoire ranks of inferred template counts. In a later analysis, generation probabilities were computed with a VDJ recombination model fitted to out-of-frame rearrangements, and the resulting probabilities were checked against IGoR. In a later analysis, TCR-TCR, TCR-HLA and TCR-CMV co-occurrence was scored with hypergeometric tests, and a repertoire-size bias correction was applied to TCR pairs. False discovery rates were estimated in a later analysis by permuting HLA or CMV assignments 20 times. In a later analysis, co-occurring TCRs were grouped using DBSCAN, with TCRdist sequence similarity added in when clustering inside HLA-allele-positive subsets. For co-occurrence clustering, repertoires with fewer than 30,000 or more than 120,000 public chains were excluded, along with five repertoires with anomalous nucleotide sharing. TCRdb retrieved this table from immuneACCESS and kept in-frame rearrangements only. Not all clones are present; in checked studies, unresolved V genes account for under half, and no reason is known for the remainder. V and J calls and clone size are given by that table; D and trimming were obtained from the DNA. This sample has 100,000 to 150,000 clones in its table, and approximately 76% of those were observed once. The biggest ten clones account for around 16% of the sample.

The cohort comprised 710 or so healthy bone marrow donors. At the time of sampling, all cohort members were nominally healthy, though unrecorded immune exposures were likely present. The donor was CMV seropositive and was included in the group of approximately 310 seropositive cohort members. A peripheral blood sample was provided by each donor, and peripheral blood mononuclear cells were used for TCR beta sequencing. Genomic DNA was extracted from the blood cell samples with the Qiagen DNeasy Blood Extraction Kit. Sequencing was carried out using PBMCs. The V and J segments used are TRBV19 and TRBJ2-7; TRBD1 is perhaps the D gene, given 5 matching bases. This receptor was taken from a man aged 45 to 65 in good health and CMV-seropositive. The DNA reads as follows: TGTGCCAGTAGTATAAGGGGCAGAGCCTACGAGCAGTACTTC. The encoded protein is CASSIRGRAYEQYF.